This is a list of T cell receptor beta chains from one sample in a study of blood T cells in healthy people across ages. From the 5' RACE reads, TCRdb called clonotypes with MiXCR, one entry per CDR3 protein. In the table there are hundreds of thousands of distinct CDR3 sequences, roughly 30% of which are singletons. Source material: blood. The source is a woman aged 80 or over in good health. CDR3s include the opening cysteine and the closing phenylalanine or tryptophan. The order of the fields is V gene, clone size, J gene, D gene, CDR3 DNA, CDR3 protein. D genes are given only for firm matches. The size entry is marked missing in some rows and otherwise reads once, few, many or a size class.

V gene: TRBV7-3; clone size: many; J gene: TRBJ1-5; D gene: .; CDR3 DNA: TGTGCCAGCAGCTTAACAGGACCTAGCGAGCATTTT; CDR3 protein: CASSLTGPSEHF
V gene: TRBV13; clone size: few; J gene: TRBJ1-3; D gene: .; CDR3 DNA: TGTGCCAACAGCTTAACAGGGACACCCGGAAACACCATATATTTT; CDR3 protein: CANSLTGTPGNTIYF
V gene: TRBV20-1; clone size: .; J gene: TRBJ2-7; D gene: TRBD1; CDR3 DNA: TGCAGTGCTAGAGATTGGGGACAGGGTTACGAGCAGTACTTC; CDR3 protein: CSARDWGQGYEQYF
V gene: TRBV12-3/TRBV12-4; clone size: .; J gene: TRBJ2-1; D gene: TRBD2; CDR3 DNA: TGTGCCAGCAGTGGACTAGCGCCCTACAATGAGCAGTTCTTC; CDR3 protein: CASSGLAPYNEQFF
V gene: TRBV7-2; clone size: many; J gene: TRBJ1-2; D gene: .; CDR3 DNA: TGTGCCAGCAGCCCTCGGGGAGGACCATATGGCTACACCTTC; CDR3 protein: CASSPRGGPYGYTF
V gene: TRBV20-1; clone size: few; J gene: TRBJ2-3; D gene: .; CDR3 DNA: TGCAGTGCTAGAACGGATAAGGGCCCGGTTGGGGAAAAACTGTATTTT; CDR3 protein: CSARTDKGPVGEKLYF
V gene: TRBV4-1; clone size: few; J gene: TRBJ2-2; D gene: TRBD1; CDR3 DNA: TGCGCCAGCAGTTTACCGGGACAGGGGAATACCGGGGAGCTGTTTTTT; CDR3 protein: CASSLPGQGNTGELFF
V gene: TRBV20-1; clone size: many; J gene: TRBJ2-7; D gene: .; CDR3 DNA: TGCAGTGCTACTCGGGAAGTCAAGAGCGAGCAGTACTTC; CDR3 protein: CSATREVKSEQYF
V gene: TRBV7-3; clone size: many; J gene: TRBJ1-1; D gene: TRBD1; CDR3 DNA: TGTGCCAGCAGCTTATCTGGCCCCGGGTCGGGACAGGGAATAAACACTGAAGCTTTCTTT; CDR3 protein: CASSLSGPGSGQGINTEAFF
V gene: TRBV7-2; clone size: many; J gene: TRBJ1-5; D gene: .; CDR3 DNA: TGTGCCAGCAGCTTGACTAGTTTCAGTCAGCCCCAGCATTTT; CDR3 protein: CASSLTSFSQPQHF
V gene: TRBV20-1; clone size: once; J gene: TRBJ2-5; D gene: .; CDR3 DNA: TGCAGGACAGGGACTACAAACTCCCAAGAGACCCAGTACTTC; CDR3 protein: CRTGTTNSQETQYF
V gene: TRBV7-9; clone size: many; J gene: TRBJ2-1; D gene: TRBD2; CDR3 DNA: TGTGCCAGCGCCCTTTGGGCGGGTAGCGGGGGCAATGAGCAGTTCTTC; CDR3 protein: CASALWAGSGGNEQFF
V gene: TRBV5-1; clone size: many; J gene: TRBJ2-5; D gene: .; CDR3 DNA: TGCGCCAGCAGCTTGGAGGTACCGAGGGAGACCCAGTACTTC; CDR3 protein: CASSLEVPRETQYF
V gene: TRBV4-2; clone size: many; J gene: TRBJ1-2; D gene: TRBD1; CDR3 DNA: TGTGCCAGCAGCCCCGGGACAGGGAATGGCTATGGCTACACCTTC; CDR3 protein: CASSPGTGNGYGYTF
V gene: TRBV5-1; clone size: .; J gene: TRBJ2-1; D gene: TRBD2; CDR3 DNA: TGCGCCAGCAGCTTGGGGGGACTAGCGGGGGATCTCCGAGGGGAGCAGTTCTTC; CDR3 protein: CASSLGGLAGDLRGEQFF
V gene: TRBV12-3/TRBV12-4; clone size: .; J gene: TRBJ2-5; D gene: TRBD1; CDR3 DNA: TGTGCCAGCACCCTGGGGACAGGGGTCATCGAGACCCAGTACTTC; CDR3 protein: CASTLGTGVIETQYF
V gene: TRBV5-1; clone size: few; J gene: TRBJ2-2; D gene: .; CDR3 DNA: TGCGCCAGCAGCTCCGGGCCCCCGACCGGGGAGCTGTTTTTT; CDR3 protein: CASSSGPPTGELFF
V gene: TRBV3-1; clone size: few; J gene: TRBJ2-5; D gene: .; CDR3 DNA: TGTGCCAGCAGCCAAGATGCCTTTCGGGGGGCCCTGCAGCAGTACTTC; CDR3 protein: CASSQDAFRGALQQYF
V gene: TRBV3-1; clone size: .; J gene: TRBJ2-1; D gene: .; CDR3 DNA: TGTGCCAGCAGCCAAGGACGTGGCCTAGTCGGTTCCCAGTTCTTC; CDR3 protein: CASSQGRGLVGSQFF
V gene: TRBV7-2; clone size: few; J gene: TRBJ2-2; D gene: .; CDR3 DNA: TGTGCCAGCAGACCTACTAGGATCGGGGAGCTGTTTTTT; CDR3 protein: CASRPTRIGELFF
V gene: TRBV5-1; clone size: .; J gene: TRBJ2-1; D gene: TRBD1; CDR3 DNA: TGCGCCAGCAGCCTGGGGACAGGGAGGAGCAATGAGCAGTTCTTC; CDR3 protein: CASSLGTGRSNEQFF
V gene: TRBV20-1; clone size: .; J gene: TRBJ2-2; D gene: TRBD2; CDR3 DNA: TGCAGTGCTAGGCCCCGGGGGGCGAACACCGGGGAGCTGTTTTTT; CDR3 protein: CSARPRGANTGELFF
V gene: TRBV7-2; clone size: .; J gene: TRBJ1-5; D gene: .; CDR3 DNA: TGTGCCAGCAGCCCCTTCGGGAAAGTTCAGCCCCAGCATTTT; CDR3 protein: CASSPFGKVQPQHF
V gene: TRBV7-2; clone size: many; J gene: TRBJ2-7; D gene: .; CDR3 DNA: TGTGCCAGCAGCTTAGATAGGGGGGGGAACTACGAGCAGTACTTC; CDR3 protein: CASSLDRGGNYEQYF
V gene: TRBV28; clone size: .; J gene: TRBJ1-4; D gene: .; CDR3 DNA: TGTGCCAGCAGCCCCGGGATACCTCTTGAAAAACTGTTTTTT; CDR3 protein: CASSPGIPLEKLFF
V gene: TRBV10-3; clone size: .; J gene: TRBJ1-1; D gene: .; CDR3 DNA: TGTGCCATCAGCAAAGGGGGGGGCGGCAATATGAACACTGAAGCTTTCTTT; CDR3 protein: CAISKGGGGNMNTEAFF
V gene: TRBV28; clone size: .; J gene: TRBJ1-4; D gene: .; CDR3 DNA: TGTGTAGTAAGGGGTGCCTATGAAAAACTGTTTTTT; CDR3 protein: CVVRGAYEKLFF
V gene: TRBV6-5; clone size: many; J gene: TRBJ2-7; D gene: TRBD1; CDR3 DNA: TGTGCCAGCAGTTACCTACCGGGACAGACCTACGAGCAGTACTTC; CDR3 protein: CASSYLPGQTYEQYF
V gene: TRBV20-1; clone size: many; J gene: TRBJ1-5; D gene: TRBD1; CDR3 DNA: TGCAGTGCTAGAGTACACACGACAGGGCGAGGTCAGCCCCAGCATTTT; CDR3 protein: CSARVHTTGRGQPQHF
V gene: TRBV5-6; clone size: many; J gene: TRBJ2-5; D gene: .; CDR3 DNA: TGTGCCAGCAGCCACCAGCAGGGGGGAGAGACCCAGTACTTC; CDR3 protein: CASSHQQGGETQYF
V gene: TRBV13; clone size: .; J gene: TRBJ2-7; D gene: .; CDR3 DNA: TGTGCCAGCAGCTTGTATGATAGCGGTGGTTACGAGCAGTACTTC; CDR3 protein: CASSLYDSGGYEQYF
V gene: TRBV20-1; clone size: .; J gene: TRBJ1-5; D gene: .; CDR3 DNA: TGCAGTACTGATGGAGGGGAGGGTCAGCCCCAGCATTTT; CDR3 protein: CSTDGGEGQPQHF
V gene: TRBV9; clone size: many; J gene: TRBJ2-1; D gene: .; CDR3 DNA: TGTGCCAGCAGCGGACAGGTAGGGGTGGAGCAGTTCTTC; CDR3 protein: CASSGQVGVEQFF
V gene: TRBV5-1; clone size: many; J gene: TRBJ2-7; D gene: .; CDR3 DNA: TGCGCCAGCAGCTCGAACACCGGGACATCCTACGAGCAGTACTTC; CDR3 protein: CASSSNTGTSYEQYF
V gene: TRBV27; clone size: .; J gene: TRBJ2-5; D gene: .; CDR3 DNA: TGTGCCAGCAGCTCGAACGGGGAGACCCAGTACTTC; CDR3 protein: CASSSNGETQYF
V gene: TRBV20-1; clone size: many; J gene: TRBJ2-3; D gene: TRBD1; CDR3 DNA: TGCAGTGCTAGAGATTGGACAGGAAGCACAGATACGCAGTATTTT; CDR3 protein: CSARDWTGSTDTQYF
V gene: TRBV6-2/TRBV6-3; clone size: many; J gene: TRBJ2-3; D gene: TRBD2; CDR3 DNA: TGTGCCAGCAGTTATGAACTAGCGGGGGGCCTAGATACGCAGTATTTT; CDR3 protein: CASSYELAGGLDTQYF
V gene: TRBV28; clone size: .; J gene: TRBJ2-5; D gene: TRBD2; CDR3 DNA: TGTGCCAGCAGTGTACTAGCGGGAGGGGGAGAGACCCAGTACTTC; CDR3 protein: CASSVLAGGGETQYF
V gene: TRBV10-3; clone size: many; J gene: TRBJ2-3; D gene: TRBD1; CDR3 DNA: TGTGCCATCAGTTCGGACAGGGGTGCAGATACGCAGTATTTT; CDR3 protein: CAISSDRGADTQYF
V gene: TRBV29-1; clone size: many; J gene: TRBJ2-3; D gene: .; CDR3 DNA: TGCAGCGTTGAAGATCCGCCAGGCACAGATACGCAGTATTTT; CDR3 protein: CSVEDPPGTDTQYF
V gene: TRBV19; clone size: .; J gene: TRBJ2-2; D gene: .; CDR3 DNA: TGTGCCAGTAGTATTCAACATTGGGCCGGGGAGCTGTTTTTT; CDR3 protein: CASSIQHWAGELFF
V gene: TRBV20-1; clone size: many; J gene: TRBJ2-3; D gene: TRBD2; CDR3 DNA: TGCAGTGCTAATAGCGGGGGGGACCCAGATACGCAGTATTTT; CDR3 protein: CSANSGGDPDTQYF
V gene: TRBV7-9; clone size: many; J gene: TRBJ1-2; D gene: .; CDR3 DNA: TGTGCCAGCAGCTCGTCCGGGGTCTACACCTTC; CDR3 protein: CASSSSGVYTF
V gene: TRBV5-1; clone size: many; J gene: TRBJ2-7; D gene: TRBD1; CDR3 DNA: TGCGCCAGCAGCCGGACAGGGGCCGCCTACGAGCAGTACTTC; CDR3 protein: CASSRTGAAYEQYF
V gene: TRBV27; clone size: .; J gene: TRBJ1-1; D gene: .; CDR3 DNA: TGTGCCAGCAGAACCAGACAGGTGGGCGAAGCTTTCTTT; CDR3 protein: CASRTRQVGEAFF
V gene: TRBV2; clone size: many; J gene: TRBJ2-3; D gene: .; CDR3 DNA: TGTGCCAGCAATCCGGGACAAGCCTACACAGATACGCAGTATTTT; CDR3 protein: CASNPGQAYTDTQYF
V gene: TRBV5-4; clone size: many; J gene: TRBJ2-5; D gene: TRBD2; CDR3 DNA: TGTGCCAGCAGCTCCCCCAGCGGGGGGACCCAAGAGACCCAGTACTTC; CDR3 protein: CASSSPSGGTQETQYF
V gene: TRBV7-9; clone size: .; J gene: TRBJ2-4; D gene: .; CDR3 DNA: TGTGCCAGCAGCTCCCCGGAAGACATTCAGTACTTC; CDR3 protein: CASSSPEDIQYF
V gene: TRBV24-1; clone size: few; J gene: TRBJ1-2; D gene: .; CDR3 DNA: TGTGCCACCAGTGATTGGACCGGGATCTATGGCTACACCTTC; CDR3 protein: CATSDWTGIYGYTF